Sequencing of this TCR beta chain was carried out in a study of identifying expanded T cells in peripheral blood. Assay: immunoSEQ multiplex PCR; the TCRdb copy retains only in-frame clones and omits some. The repertoire holds around 60,000 clones, with about 80% as singletons. General study points: Differentially abundant clones: 0.95 to 1.5 between replicates, around 17 at approximately 13 days, over 18 at four.

This CDR3 contains 18 residues. During the collection period, no donor immune events like infections were recorded. Remarks on this clone: Its antigen is unknown.

The V gene is TRBV21-1, the J gene TRBJ2-1; TRBD2 was called by the table and not checked on the DNA. TRBV21-1 is deemed a pseudogene. The TCR originated in a person aged 18 to 75 in good health. Sequencing was done on a sample of blood. This CDR3 is CASSTLGDYGSSYNEQFF. CDR3 in DNA: TGTGCCAGCAGCACACTTGGGGATTACGGGAGCTCCTACAATGAGCAGTTCTTC.